The 3 T cell receptor beta chains listed next were all sequenced from one sample in a study of shared clonotypes between healthy human individuals. Profiling relied on immunoSEQ multiplex PCR, and the TCRdb table lists in-frame clones only, not all of them. Of roughly 2 million clones in the sample, around 95% were seen once. Sequenced sample: naive CD4+ T cells sorted from blood. The subset here: CD45RA+ positively selected. These receptors came from a man younger than 35 in good health.

The genes are TRBV11-2 and TRBJ1-2; maybe TRBD1 (5 bases). CDR1 SGHAT and CDR2 FQNNGV come from the germline V gene. The CDR3 extends over 17 amino acids. V was pared by 5 bases and J by 3 bases, with 22 bases between. CDR3 sequence: CASSLVAYRTKHYGYTF. DNA of the CDR3: TGTGCCAGCAGCCTCGTGGCGTACAGGACTAAACACTATGGCTACACCTTC.

The genes are TRBV10-3 and TRBJ1-6, with a possible D match to TRBD1 (6 bases). The CDR3 is 18 amino acids. The V gene's germline CDR1 is ENHRY and CDR2 SYGVKD. The V end was cut by 0 bases, the J end by 10 bases, with 22 bases between. CDR3 coding DNA: TGTGCCATCAGTGAGTCGGGCCCGGCAGGGGTAACTGGGTCACCCCTCCACTTT. Amino acid sequence: CAISESGPAGVTGSPLHF.

The chain is built from TRBV19 and TRBJ1-2; D is ambiguous. The CDR3 loop spans 14 amino acids. Trimming shortened V by 6 bases and J by 7 bases, and 18 bases separated the two germline ends. The V gene's germline CDR1 is LNHDA and CDR2 SQIVND (reference sequence). CDR3 protein: CASRTGPTIGGYTF. The CDR3 DNA sequence: TGTGCCAGTAGAACCGGGCCAACTATAGGTGGCTACACCTTC.